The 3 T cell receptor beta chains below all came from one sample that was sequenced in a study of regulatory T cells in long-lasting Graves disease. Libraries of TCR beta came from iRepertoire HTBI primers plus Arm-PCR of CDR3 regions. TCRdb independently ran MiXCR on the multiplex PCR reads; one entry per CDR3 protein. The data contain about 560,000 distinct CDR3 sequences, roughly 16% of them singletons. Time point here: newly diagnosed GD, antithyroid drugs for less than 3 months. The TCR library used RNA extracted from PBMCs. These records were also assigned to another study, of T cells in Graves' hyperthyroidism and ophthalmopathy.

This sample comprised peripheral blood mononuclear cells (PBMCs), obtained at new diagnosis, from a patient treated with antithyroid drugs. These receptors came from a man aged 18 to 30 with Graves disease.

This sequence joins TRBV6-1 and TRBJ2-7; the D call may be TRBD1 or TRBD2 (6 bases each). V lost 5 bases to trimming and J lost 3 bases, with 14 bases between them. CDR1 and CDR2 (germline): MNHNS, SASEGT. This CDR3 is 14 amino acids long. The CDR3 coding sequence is TGTGCCAGCAGTAGGGGGACTTCCCACTACGAGCAGTACTTC. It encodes CASSRGTSHYEQYF.

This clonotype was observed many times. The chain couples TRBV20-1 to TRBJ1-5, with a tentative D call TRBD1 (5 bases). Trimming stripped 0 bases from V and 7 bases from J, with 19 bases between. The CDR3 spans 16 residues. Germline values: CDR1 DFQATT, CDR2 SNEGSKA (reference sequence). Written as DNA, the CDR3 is TGCAGTGCTAGAGATTGGAAAGGGGACCCTTGGCAGCCCCAGCATTTT. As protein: CSARDWKGDPWQPQHF.

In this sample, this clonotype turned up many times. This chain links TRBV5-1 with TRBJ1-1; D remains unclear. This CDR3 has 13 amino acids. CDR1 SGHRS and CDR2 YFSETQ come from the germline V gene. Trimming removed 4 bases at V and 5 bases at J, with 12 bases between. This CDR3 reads CASSPTRETEAFF. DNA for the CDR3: TGCGCCAGCAGCCCCACACGAGAGACTGAAGCTTTCTTT.